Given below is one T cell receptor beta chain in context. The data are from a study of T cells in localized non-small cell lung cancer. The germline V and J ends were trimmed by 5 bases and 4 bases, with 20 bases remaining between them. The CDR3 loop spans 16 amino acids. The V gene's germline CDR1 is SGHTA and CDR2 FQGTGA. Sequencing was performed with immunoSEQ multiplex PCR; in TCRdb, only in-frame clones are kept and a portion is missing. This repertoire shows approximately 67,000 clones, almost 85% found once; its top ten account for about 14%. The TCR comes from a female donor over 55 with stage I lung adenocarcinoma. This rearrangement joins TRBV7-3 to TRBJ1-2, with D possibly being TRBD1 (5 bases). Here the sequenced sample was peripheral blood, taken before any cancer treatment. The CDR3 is CASSPLKGRIPYGYTF. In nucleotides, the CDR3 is TGTGCCAGCAGCCCCCTCAAGGGGAGGATTCCCTATGGCTACACCTTC.